These T cell receptor beta chains were read from a single sample in a study of T cells in Graves' hyperthyroidism and ophthalmopathy. MiXCR, run by TCRdb on the multiplex PCR reads, gives a single entry per CDR3 protein. The sample shows some 740,000 distinct CDR3 sequences, about 15% of them seen only once. Sequenced: blood. These receptors were taken from a woman aged 18-35 years with Graves' hyperthyroidism. The CDR3 runs from the conserved cysteine through the conserved F or W. A D gene is named only where the DNA matches it firmly. Expanded clones get a size class; other rows say once, few or many, or leave the size out.

D gene	J gene	clone size	V gene	CDR3 DNA	CDR3 protein
-	TRBJ2-7	many	TRBV4-1	TGCGCCAGCAGCCAATTTCTAACGTCCTACGTCTCCTACGAGCAGTACTTC	CASSQFLTSYVSYEQYF
-	TRBJ1-1	few	TRBV11-2	TGTGCCAGCAGCCCAGGCGTCCCTGAAGCTTTCTTT	CASSPGVPEAFF
-	TRBJ2-2	-	TRBV2	TGTGCCAGCACTACCGTGGGGGGCGCAGGGACCGGGGAGCTGTTTTTT	CASTTVGGAGTGELFF
-	TRBJ2-1	-	TRBV11-1	TGTGCCAGCAGCCTGCTAGGGGGTCCGGGTGAGCAGTTCTTC	CASSLLGGPGEQFF
TRBD1	TRBJ1-1	many	TRBV27	TGTGCCAGCAGTTGGGACAGGTATACTGAAGCTTTCTTT	CASSWDRYTEAFF
-	TRBJ2-1	many	TRBV6-1	TGTGCCAGCAGTGAATGGTGGGGGGCGAAGGAGGATGAGCAGTTCTTC	CASSEWWGAKEDEQFF
TRBD2	TRBJ2-1	-	TRBV7-9	TGTGCCAGCAGCTTTAAGACTAGCGGGGGCAATGAGCAGTTCTTC	CASSFKTSGGNEQFF
-	TRBJ1-5	many	TRBV11-2	TGTGCCAGCCAAGGAGAGGGGAGCAATCAGCCCCAGCATTTT	CASQGEGSNQPQHF
TRBD1	TRBJ2-1	many	TRBV2	TGTGCCGGACGGACAGGCTACTACAATGAGCAGTTCTTC	CAGRTGYYNEQFF
-	TRBJ1-5	-	TRBV20-1	TGCAGTGCCAGGATACGAAGGATCGATCAGCCCCAGCATTTT	CSARIRRIDQPQHF
-	TRBJ1-2	many	TRBV18	TGTGCCAGCTCACCGGGGGGGACGGCCGCTTATGGCTACACCTTC	CASSPGGTAAYGYTF
-	TRBJ1-1	many	TRBV11-2	TGTGCCAGCAGCTTATCACAGGCGAACACTGAAGCTTTCTTT	CASSLSQANTEAFF
TRBD1	TRBJ2-4	many	TRBV5-7	TGTGCCAGCAGCTGCCGGGACAGGGAAGGTTCCCTGGCCAAAAACATTCAGTACTTC	CASSCRDREGSLAKNIQYF
-	TRBJ2-5	few	TRBV20-1	TGCAGTGCTAGAGACCGGGGTGGACGGAACCAAGAGACCCAGTACTTC	CSARDRGGRNQETQYF
-	TRBJ2-3	-	TRBV6-2/TRBV6-3	TGTGCCAGCAGTTTACTCTGGACAGTTAGCACAGATACGCAGTATTTT	CASSLLWTVSTDTQYF
-	TRBJ2-1	few	TRBV18	TGTGCCAGCTCCGCCCGTGGGACAGGGGTAACTAGCGGGCGCTACAATGAGCAGTTCTTC	CASSARGTGVTSGRYNEQFF
-	TRBJ2-4	-	TRBV6-2/TRBV6-3	TGTGCCAGCACCTCCATGGGGGCCATAAACATTCAGTACTTC	CASTSMGAINIQYF
-	TRBJ2-1	few	TRBV6-5	TGTGCCAGCAGTTATAAGCATTCCGACAATGAGCAGTTCTTC	CASSYKHSDNEQFF
TRBD2	TRBJ2-7	many	TRBV20-1	TGCAGTGCTGAAATCCGGACTAGCGGGAACTCCTACGAGCAGTACTTC	CSAEIRTSGNSYEQYF
TRBD2	TRBJ2-1	few	TRBV28	TGTGCCAGCAGCTCCCCGCCGGGGGGTGGGGGTTACAATGAGCAGTTCTTC	CASSSPPGGGGYNEQFF
TRBD2	TRBJ2-1	many	TRBV4-1	TGCGCCAGCAGCCGGGGACTAGCGGGAAGAGGACCGATTGAGCAGTTCTTC	CASSRGLAGRGPIEQFF
-	TRBJ1-5	many	TRBV30	TGTGCCTGGAGTAAGTCGGCCAATCAGCCCCAGCATTTT	CAWSKSANQPQHF
-	TRBJ1-6	-	TRBV13	TGTGCCACCCCCCCCACTGGGAGGAATTCACCCCTCCACTTT	CATPPTGRNSPLHF
-	TRBJ2-3	many	TRBV28	TGTGCCAGCATCCCAGGGGGGAGCCGTGGAGATACGCAGTATTTT	CASIPGGSRGDTQYF
TRBD2	TRBJ2-3	many	TRBV28	TGTGCCAGCAGTTTAGTCCTAGCGGGAGAGTACACAGATACGCAGTATTTT	CASSLVLAGEYTDTQYF
TRBD2	TRBJ2-1	-	TRBV19	TGTGCCAGTACCCTAGCGGGAGGAGGTTATGAGCAGTTCTTC	CASTLAGGGYEQFF
TRBD2	TRBJ2-2	-	TRBV20-1	TGCAGTGCTAGCCCGGGACTAGCGGGATACGGGGAGCTGTTTTTT	CSASPGLAGYGELFF
TRBD1	TRBJ1-5	many	TRBV30	TGTGCCTGGAGTGTAGGGTCAGGGGGCCGTGATCAGCCCCAGCATTTT	CAWSVGSGGRDQPQHF